This T cell receptor beta chain was sequenced for a study of patients and donors after allogeneic stem cell transplantation. TCRdb fed the RT-PCR reads into MiXCR, producing one record per CDR3 protein. The sample includes some 880,000 distinct CDR3 sequences, 18% of them seen just once. This clonotype was counted only a few times. The CDR3 is 16 residues long. The V gene's germline CDR1 is SGDLS and CDR2 YYNGEE. The trim removed 4 bases at V and 8 bases at J, leaving 14 bases unmatched. The chain uses TRBV9 and TRBJ2-1; 8 bases agree with TRBD2. The sample was blood, either unsorted or a sorted T cell fraction (not recorded which). This TCR was sampled from a human donor who was either an allogeneic HSCT recipient or a stem cell or donor lymphocyte infusion donor (not recorded which). It is not recorded whose cells these are; they may come from a transplant donor. DNA for the CDR3: TGTGCCAGCAGCCCTCTGGTAGCGGGATACGTCGATGAGCAGTTCTTC. Translation gives CASSPLVAGYVDEQFF.